What follows is one T cell receptor (beta chain) and its context. This sample stems from a study of blood T cell repertoires in COVID-19. Study processing details: Amplification from reference gene primers served as the basis for estimated nucleated cell counts. Profiled with immunoSEQ multiplex PCR; TCRdb holds only in-frame clones, not every one. V and J calls and clone size follow that table, whereas D and trimming were derived from the DNA. The data show 250,000 or so clones, about 90% seen once. This clonotype originated in a young man with active or convalescent COVID-19. The material sequenced was peripheral blood.

CDR3 loop: CASSPPVVSGSNTDTQYF. The CDR3 coding sequence is TGTGCCAGCAGCCCGCCTGTTGTAAGCGGGAGTAACACAGATACGCAGTATTTT. The chain uses TRBV9 and TRBJ2-3, with 8 nucleotides matching TRBD2. CDR1 SGDLS and CDR2 YYNGEE come from the germline V gene. The CDR3 is 18 amino acids. The J segment lost 2 bases and the V segment lost 4 bases, leaving 15 bases of the junction unmatched.